This T cell receptor beta chain is drawn from a study of T-cell reconstitution after alpha-beta-depleted transplantation in children (dated by TCRdb to 2015 to 2016). Turning to the overall study: Using TCR repertoire profiling, the study quantitatively followed how T-cell immune reconstitution unfolded in children after TCRalphabeta/CD19-depleted allogeneic hematopoietic cell transplantation.

Including the terminal cysteine and phenylalanine, the CDR3 comprises 17 residues. The only DNA kept is the CDR3, 51 bases in frame from the first base. The germline V gene (reference sequence) supplies CDR1 DFQATT and CDR2 SNEGSKA. V loses 0 bases at its end and J loses 2 bases; junction bases beyond the gene matches: 7. To note about this clonotype: Its recognized antigen is unknown. There are no base qualities to consult, and no much larger clone falls within one base.

Receptor libraries were prepared by PCR. TCRdb lists the instrument as Illumina HiSeq 2500. TCR library preparation used molecular barcoding, with unique molecular identifiers applied to normalize quantification of the TCRbeta repertoire. Clones were called with MiXCR by TCRdb after fastp trimmed the public reads at Q25, and only in-frame beta chains were retained. Every entry covers one CDR3 protein and lists the most common genes and DNA from its rows. Present in this sample are over 550,000 distinct CDR3 sequences, over 9.5% of which were seen just once. Less than 5% of the sample goes to the ten largest clones.

Recombination connected TRBV20-1 to TRBJ2-5; 12 central bases correspond to TRBD2. The receptor was derived from a human donor who donated a stem cell graft to a child with acute myeloid leukemia. Sequences were derived from PBMCs from the stem cell graft donor, sampled from the stem cell graft. CDR3 protein: CSARDPGLAGFQETQYF. The sequenced DNA is TGCAGTGCTAGAGACCCTGGACTAGCGGGATTTCAAGAGACCCAGTACTTC.